This T cell receptor (beta chain) is from a study of T cell responses to AZD1222 COVID-19 vaccine. On this clone: The antigen is unknown.

Findings and caveats of the study: Spike-specific TCR breadth and depth went up after people got two AZD1222 doses. The study found vaccine-associated CD4 TCRs spanning spike, dominant at 160-218 and 743-854.

Looked up from germline, CDR1 is MNHNS and CDR2 is SASEGT. Deletions cut 3 bases from V and 4 bases from J, with 12 bases between. The CDR3 covers 14 residues. TCRdb's table, derived via immunoSEQ multiplex PCR, lists solely in-frame clones and lacks some. Seen here are 140,000 to 150,000 clones, 75% to 95% observed once, and the top ten hold 1.4%. The material was peripheral blood, obtained on day 0 of AZD1222 vaccination. The rearrangement joins TRBV6-1 to TRBJ1-1, with D perhaps matching TRBD1 (5 bases). This clonotype originated in an adult in good health. CDR3 amino acids: CASSEPGSVTEAFF. In DNA form, the CDR3 reads TGTGCCAGCAGTGAGCCAGGGTCGGTCACTGAAGCTTTCTTT.